Sample share makes the clone carrying this TCR beta chain medium-sized. No antigen is known for it. Peripheral blood genomic DNA, not sorted cells or RNA, was the template. A mixed TRB-A/B primer pool amplified rearranged TRB by multiplex touch-down PCR. TCRdb reprocessed the multiplex PCR reads with MiXCR, giving one entry per CDR3 protein. This sample has under 1,500 distinct CDR3 sequences; roughly 15% occur once, and the top ten carry over 15%. This sample was taken from a study of T cell repertoires in aging, cancer and after chemotherapy. Background on the study: The full dataset contained several million TCR reads.

CDR1 is DFQATT and CDR2 is SNEGSKA in the germline V gene (reference sequence). V was cut by 3 bases and J by 8 bases, with 17 bases left in between. There are 14 residues in the CDR3. General study results and limits: Compared with age-matched healthy donors, untreated hematological or solid cancer patients showed higher blood TCR clonality. Median generation probability rose over the chemotherapy interval in each cancer cohort, suggesting rebound thymic output. These repertoire data do not allow conclusions about immunological memory after chemotherapy.

The sample comprised blood. This chain uses TRBV20-1 with TRBJ2-1; TRBD1 might be the D (9 bases). This TCR derives from a human donor with a solid tumor. In DNA, the CDR3 is TGCAGTGCTAGTAGCGGGACAGGGTGGGATGAGCAGTTCTTC. Translated, it gives CSASSGTGWDEQFF.